One T cell receptor beta chain is described in this entry. The data were obtained in a study of blood T cell repertoires in COVID-19. This CDR3 contains 12 residues. Trimming took off 6 bases at V and 7 bases at J, with 15 bases between the two ends. The germline V gene encodes CDR1 SQVTM and CDR2 ANQGSEA. The assay was immunoSEQ multiplex PCR, and TCRdb's table has in-frame clones only and misses some. The sample includes roughly 180,000 clones, 70% to 90% seen only once; the top ten take around 5%. V and J are TRBV29-1 and TRBJ1-2, with D possibly TRBD1 on 5 matching bases. What was sequenced was peripheral blood. The receptor was derived from a woman aged 45-65 years with COVID-19, enrolled during active disease. CDR3 nucleotide sequence: TGCAGCGTGGGGCCAGGGAATGGTGGCTACACCTTC. It is translated as CSVGPGNGGYTF.